This section outlines one TCR beta chain sequence together with its context. The germline gene is not matched at one end of the junction; a read error may be the cause. Libraries were prepared by immunoSEQ multiplex PCR; TCRdb keeps only in-frame clonotypes and omits some of them. The table lists approximately 200,000 clones, approximately 86% of them singletons. Membership in each cohort depended on participant-reported clinical history. This sample stems from a study of blood T cell repertoires in COVID-19. Study overall: Material from acute and convalescent COVID-19 was sourced from the United States, Italy and Spain. Nucleic acid was either cDNA or gDNA, and it came from T cells, B-cell-depleted T cells, or PBMCs.

Germline V gene sequence: CDR1 SGHTS, CDR2 YDEGEE. The CDR3 is 16 residues long. Sequences were obtained from PBMCs or T cells enriched from blood (not recorded which). The rearrangement joins TRBV5-8 to TRBJ1-1, with D possibly matching TRBD1 (5 bases). This clonotype was obtained from a woman in her 30s who had recovered from COVID-19. The chain's CDR3 is CASSLMRGGLNAEAFF. The CDR3 DNA sequence: TGTGCCAGCAGCTTGATGCGGGGCGGACTGAACGCTGAAGCTTTCTTT.